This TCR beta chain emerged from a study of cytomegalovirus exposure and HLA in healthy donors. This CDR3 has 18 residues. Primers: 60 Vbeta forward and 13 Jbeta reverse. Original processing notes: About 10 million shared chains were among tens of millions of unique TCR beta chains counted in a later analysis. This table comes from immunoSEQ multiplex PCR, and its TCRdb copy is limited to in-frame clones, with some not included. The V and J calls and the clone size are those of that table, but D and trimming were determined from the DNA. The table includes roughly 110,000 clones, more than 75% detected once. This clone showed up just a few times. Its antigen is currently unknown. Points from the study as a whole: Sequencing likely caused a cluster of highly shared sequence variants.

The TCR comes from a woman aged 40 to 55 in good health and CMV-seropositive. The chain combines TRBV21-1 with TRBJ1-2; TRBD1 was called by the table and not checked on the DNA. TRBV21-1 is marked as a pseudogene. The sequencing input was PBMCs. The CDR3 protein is CASGPCSGQGQNNYGYTF. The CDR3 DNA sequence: TGTGCCAGCGGTCCCTGCAGTGGACAGGGGCAGAATAACTATGGCTACACCTTC.